Listed here is a single T cell receptor (beta chain). Clones were read by immunoSEQ multiplex PCR, and TCRdb kept only the in-frame ones, dropping some. The sample has about 370,000 clones, 85% to 90% seen once. These data belong to a study of blood T cell repertoires in COVID-19. This CDR3 is 15 amino acids long. Germline V gives CDR1 SGHRS, CDR2 YFSETQ. Trimming at V came to 5 bases and at J to 0 bases, leaving 6 bases not matched to a gene. The chain employs TRBV5-1 and TRBJ2-3, with 7 bases matching TRBD1. Material for sequencing was PBMCs or T cells enriched from blood (not recorded which). The TCR sequence derives from a man aged 18 to 29 who had recovered from COVID-19. The CDR3 protein is CASREGQLSTDTQYF. The CDR3 DNA reads as TGCGCCAGCAGAGAGGGACAGCTCAGCACAGATACGCAGTATTTT.